These T cell receptor beta chains were read from a single sample in a study of early T cells in non-severe SARS-CoV-2 infection. TCRdb reanalysed the 5' RACE reads using MiXCR and keeps one entry per CDR3 protein. Among fewer than 35,000 distinct CDR3 sequences listed, approximately 6.3% were seen once. Sequences were obtained from whole blood. The receptors derive from an adult who was a healthcare worker with PCR-confirmed SARS-CoV-2 infection or an uninfected control (not recorded which). The CDR3 runs from the conserved cysteine through the conserved F or W. D genes are given only for firm matches. Part of the rows lack a size; the others show once, few, many or a class for expanded clones.

TRBJ1-1 | - | - | TRBV28 | CASSFGPGVTMNTEAFF | -
TRBJ2-6 | many | - | TRBV6-2/TRBV6-3 | CASSKMEGSSGANVLTF | TGTGCCAGCAGTAAAATGGAGGGATCCTCTGGGGCCAACGTCCTGACTTTC
TRBJ1-5 | many | - | TRBV7-9 | CASSLSNQPQHF | TGTGCCAGCAGTCTTTCCAATCAGCCCCAGCATTTT
TRBJ2-7 | many | - | TRBV21-1 | CASKPYHYEQYF | TGTGCCAGCAAACCATACCACTACGAGCAGTACTTC
TRBJ2-1 | many | TRBD1 | TRBV28 | CASSPGTVKNNEQFF | TGTGCCAGCAGTCCCGGGACAGTGAAAAACAATGAGCAGTTCTTC
TRBJ1-1 | many | - | TRBV5-1 | CASSLGGGWTNTEAFF | TGCGCCAGCAGCTTGGGCGGGGGATGGACGAACACTGAAGCTTTCTTT
TRBJ2-4 | many | - | TRBV19 | CASSISGVAKNIQYF | TGTGCCAGTAGCATATCAGGAGTAGCCAAAAACATTCAGTACTTC
TRBJ2-7 | many | - | TRBV5-1 | CASREGSSYEQYF | TGCGCCAGCAGGGAGGGCAGCTCCTACGAGCAGTACTTC
TRBJ1-5 | many | - | TRBV28 | CASTSGTSNQPQHF | TGTGCCAGCACCTCCGGGACATCCAATCAGCCCCAGCATTTT
TRBJ2-1 | many | TRBD2 | TRBV7-8 | CASSLRLAGAARSYNEQFF | TGTGCCAGCAGCTTAAGACTAGCGGGAGCCGCAAGGTCCTACAATGAGCAGTTCTTC
TRBJ2-1 | many | - | TRBV19 | CASSSERHEYNEQFF | TGTGCCAGTAGTTCGGAGCGGCATGAGTACAATGAGCAGTTCTTC
TRBJ2-7 | many | TRBD1 | TRBV6-5 | CASSYGQGGSYEQYF | TGTGCCAGCAGTTACGGACAGGGGGGCTCCTACGAGCAGTACTTC
TRBJ2-1 | many | TRBD2 | TRBV11-3 | CASSLGLAGTYNEQFF | TGTGCCAGCAGCCTAGGACTAGCGGGCACATACAATGAGCAGTTCTTC
TRBJ2-7 | - | - | TRBV4-1 | CASSRVGSYEQYF | TGCGCCAGCAGCCGGGTCGGTTCCTACGAGCAGTACTTC
TRBJ2-4 | few | - | TRBV7-2 | CASSPFGGANIQYF | TGTGCCAGCAGCCCGTTCGGAGGCGCAAACATTCAGTACTTC
TRBJ2-3 | many | - | TRBV27 | CASSLTGPSTDTQYF | TGTGCCAGCAGTTTGACAGGCCCTAGCACAGATACGCAGTATTTT
TRBJ2-1 | many | TRBD2 | TRBV9 | CASSSSVRGQETSGGLFGQFF | TGTGCCAGCAGCTCATCAGTCCGGGGACAGGAGACTAGCGGGGGCCTTTTTGGACAGTTCTTC
TRBJ2-3 | many | - | TRBV20-1 | CSAREGSSSTDTQYF | TGCAGTGCTAGAGAGGGCAGCTCGAGCACAGATACGCAGTATTTT
TRBJ2-1 | few | TRBD2 | TRBV6-6 | CASSPSGFSYNEQFF | TGTGCCAGCAGCCCTAGCGGGTTCTCCTACAATGAGCAGTTCTTC
TRBJ2-1 | many | TRBD1 | TRBV6-6 | CASSPSDRANEQFF | TGTGCCAGCAGTCCATCGGACAGGGCGAATGAGCAGTTCTTC
TRBJ2-7 | many | - | TRBV25-1 | CASSTRAFEQYF | TGTGCCAGCAGTACCAGGGCATTCGAGCAGTACTTC
TRBJ2-1 | many | - | TRBV5-1 | CASRQNSQGYEQFF | TGCGCCAGCAGACAAAATTCCCAGGGTTATGAGCAGTTCTTC